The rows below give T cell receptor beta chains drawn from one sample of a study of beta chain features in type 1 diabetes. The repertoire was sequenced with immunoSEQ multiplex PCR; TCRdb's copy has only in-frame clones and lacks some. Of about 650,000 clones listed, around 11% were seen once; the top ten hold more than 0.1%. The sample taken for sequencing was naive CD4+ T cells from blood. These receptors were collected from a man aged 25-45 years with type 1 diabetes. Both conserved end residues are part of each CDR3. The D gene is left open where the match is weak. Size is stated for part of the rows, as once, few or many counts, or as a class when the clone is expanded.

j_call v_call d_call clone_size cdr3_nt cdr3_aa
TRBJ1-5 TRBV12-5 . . TGTGCTAGTGGTTTGCCCGGGGGGGCCCAGCATTTT CASGLPGGAQHF
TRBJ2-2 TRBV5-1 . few TGCGCCAGCAGCTTGCAGGGAGCCGGGGAGCTGTTTTTT CASSLQGAGELFF
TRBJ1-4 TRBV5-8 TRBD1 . TGTGCCAGCAGCTTGGCCCGGACAGGGGGTGCAACTAATGAAAAACTGTTTTTT CASSLARTGGATNEKLFF
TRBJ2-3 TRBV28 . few TGTGCCAGCAGCCGACCGTCTCCCACAGATACGCAGTATTTT CASSRPSPTDTQYF
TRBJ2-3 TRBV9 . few TGTGCCAGCAGCGTAGGTCAGGGAGGCACAGATACGCAGTATTTT CASSVGQGGTDTQYF
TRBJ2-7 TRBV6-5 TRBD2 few TGTGCCAGCAGTGTAGGGACTACCTACGAGCAGTACTTC CASSVGTTYEQYF
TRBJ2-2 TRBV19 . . TGTGCCAGTACCTCCCAGGGAATTGGCACCGGGGAGCTGTTTTTT CASTSQGIGTGELFF
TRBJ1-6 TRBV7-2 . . TGTGCCAGCAGCTTAGTACGGAGCTCCTATAATTCACCCCTCCACTTT CASSLVRSSYNSPLHF
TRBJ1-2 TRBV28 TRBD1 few TGTGCCAGCAGAGCCGGGACAGGTGATGGCTACACCTTC CASRAGTGDGYTF
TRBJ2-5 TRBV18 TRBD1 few TGTGCCAGCTCACCGACAGGGGGTAAAGAGACCCAGTACTTC CASSPTGGKETQYF
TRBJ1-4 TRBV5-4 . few TGTGCCAGCAGCTTGGGTCCCGGCAGGGCAACTAATGAAAAACTGTTTTTT CASSLGPGRATNEKLFF
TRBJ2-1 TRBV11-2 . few TGTGCCAGCAGCTCTAGCGTCGAGCAGTTCTTC CASSSSVEQFF
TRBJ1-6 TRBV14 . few TGTGCCAGCAGCCAAGGCGGTTTTGATTCACCCCTCCACTTT CASSQGGFDSPLHF
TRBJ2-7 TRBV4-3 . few TGCGCCAGCAGCCAAGCGGCGACAGGCCTTTACGAGCAGTACTTC CASSQAATGLYEQYF
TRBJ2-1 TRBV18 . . TGTGCCAGCTCACCGAAGATGGGGGCAATGAGCTCCTACAATGAGCAGTTCTTC CASSPKMGAMSSYNEQFF
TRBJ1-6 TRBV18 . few TGTGCCAGCTCAGCACGTAGTTCAAATTCACCCCTCCACTTT CASSARSSNSPLHF
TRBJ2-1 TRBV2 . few TGTGCCACCAGATTACGGGTCTCTTCGGATGAGCAGTTCTTC CATRLRVSSDEQFF
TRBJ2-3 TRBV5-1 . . TGCGCCAGCAGCTTGGATGGACAGCTCACTGATACGCAGTATTTT CASSLDGQLTDTQYF
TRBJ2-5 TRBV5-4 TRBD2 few TGTGCCAGCAGCTTCGGACTAGCGGGGCAAAAAGAGACCCAGTACTTC CASSFGLAGQKETQYF
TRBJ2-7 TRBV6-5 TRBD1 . TGTGCCAGCAGTAAGGGACAGGGGGCCCACGAGCAGTACTTC CASSKGQGAHEQYF
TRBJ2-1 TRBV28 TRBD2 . TGTGCCAGCAGTCCCCGTCTAGCGGGGGGGCTGGAGCAGTTCTTC CASSPRLAGGLEQFF
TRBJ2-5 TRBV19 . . TGTGCCAGTAGTATGGGTAGTGTAGGGTCGGGGGAGACCCAGTACTTC CASSMGSVGSGETQYF
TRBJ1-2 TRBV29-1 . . TGCAGCGTTGTTCCCTACATCGGTGGGGACTATGGCTACACCTTC CSVVPYIGGDYGYTF
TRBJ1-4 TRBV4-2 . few TGTGCCAGCAGCCCCTCGGGAAGAGGAGCAACTAATGAAAAACTGTTTTTT CASSPSGRGATNEKLFF
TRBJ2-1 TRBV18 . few TGTGCCAGCTCACCACCAGTAGGGGCAGGGGATGAGCAGTTCTTC CASSPPVGAGDEQFF
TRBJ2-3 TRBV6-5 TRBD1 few TGTGCCAGCAGTTACGGGACAGGGTTGACAGATACGCAGTATTTT CASSYGTGLTDTQYF
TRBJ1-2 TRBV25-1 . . TGTGCCAGCAGTGAGAGGAGTGGCTACACCTTC CASSERSGYTF
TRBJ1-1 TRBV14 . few TGTGCCAGCAGCTTACTGTTCCTTTGGCAGACTGAAGCTTTCTTT CASSLLFLWQTEAFF
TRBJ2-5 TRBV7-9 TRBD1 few TGTGCCAGCAGCTTCTCCGGGACAGGGCGGGAGACCCAGTACTTC CASSFSGTGRETQYF
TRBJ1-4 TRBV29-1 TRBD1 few TGCAGCGTCGGCCCGGACAGGGAGGGTGAAAAACTGTTTTTT CSVGPDREGEKLFF
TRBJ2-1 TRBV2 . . TGTGCCAGCACCCTCCAGGACACGAGCTCCTACAATGAGCAGTTCTTC CASTLQDTSSYNEQFF
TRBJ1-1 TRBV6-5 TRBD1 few TGTGCCAGCAGACCCAGCGGACAGGGTGGGACTGAAGCTTTCTTT CASRPSGQGGTEAFF
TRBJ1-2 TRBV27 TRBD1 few TGTGCCAGCACTTGGGACAGCCCGACCCGTACCTTC CASTWDSPTRTF
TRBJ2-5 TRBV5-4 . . TGTGCCAGCAGCGCGACAGGCCAAGAGACCCAGTACTTC CASSATGQETQYF
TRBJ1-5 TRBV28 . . TGTGCCAGCAACGACAGGAGGAATCAGCCCCAGCATTTT CASNDRRNQPQHF
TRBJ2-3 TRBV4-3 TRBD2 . TGCGCCAGCAGCCAAGAGGGCGTAGTGGCTAGCGGGACAGATACGCAGTATTTT CASSQEGVVASGTDTQYF
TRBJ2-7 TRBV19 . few TGTGCCAGTATGTCCTGGATGGGGGCCTACGAGCAGTACTTC CASMSWMGAYEQYF
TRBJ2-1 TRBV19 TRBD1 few TGTGCCAGTAGTTTCCGGGACAGGGTGATCTTC CASSFRDRVIF
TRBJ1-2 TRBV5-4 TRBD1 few TGTGCCAGCAGCTTGGGTGACAGGGAGTCAAATGGCTACACCTTC CASSLGDRESNGYTF
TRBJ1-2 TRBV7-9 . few TGTGCCAGCAGCCAAGGACCGGACGGCTACACCTTC CASSQGPDGYTF
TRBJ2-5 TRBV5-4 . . TGTGCCAGCAGCCCCACCCGAGAGACCCAGTACTTC CASSPTRETQYF
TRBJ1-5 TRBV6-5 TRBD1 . TGTGCCAGCAGAGGGACAGGGAGAAATCAGCCCCAGCATTTT CASRGTGRNQPQHF
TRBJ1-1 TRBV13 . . TGTGCCAGCAGCTTAGTGTCCCCTGAAGCTTTCTTT CASSLVSPEAFF
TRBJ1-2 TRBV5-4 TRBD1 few TGTGCCAGCAGCTTTGGGACAGATGGCTACACCTTC CASSFGTDGYTF
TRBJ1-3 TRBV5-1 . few TGCGCCAGCAGCGGAGACTCAAGCTCTGGAAACACCATATATTTT CASSGDSSSGNTIYF
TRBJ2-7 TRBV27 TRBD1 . TGTGCCAGCAGAAAGGGACAGGGGGCAGGGGAGCAGTACTTC CASRKGQGAGEQYF
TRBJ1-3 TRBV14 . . TGTGCCAGCAGCCAAGGATACCCCGGAAACACCATATATTTT CASSQGYPGNTIYF
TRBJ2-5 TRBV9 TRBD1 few TGTGCCAGCAGCAGACAGGGTTTTCAAGAGACCCAGTACTTC CASSRQGFQETQYF
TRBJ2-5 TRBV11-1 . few TGTGCCAGCAGCTCGACCCCTAGGGGTCAAGAGACCCAGTACTTC CASSSTPRGQETQYF
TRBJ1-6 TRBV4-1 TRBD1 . TGCGCCAGCAGCCAAGGGGACAGGGAGGGTTCACCCCTCCACTTT CASSQGDREGSPLHF
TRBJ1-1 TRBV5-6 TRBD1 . TGTGCCAGCAGACGACAGGGGGCCGGGGACACTGAAGCTTTCTTT CASRRQGAGDTEAFF
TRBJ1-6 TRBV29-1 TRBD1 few TGCAGCGTTACAGAGGGGGCCGGGAATTCACCCCTCCACTTT CSVTEGAGNSPLHF